Each of the 22 T cell receptor beta chains below was sequenced from the same sample in a study of blood T cell repertoires in COVID-19. Generated by immunoSEQ multiplex PCR, the TCRdb table keeps only in-frame clones and is missing some. The sample lists some 100,000 clones, approximately 93% occurring once. Sequencing was performed on peripheral blood. These TCRs come from a man aged 50-60 years with active COVID-19.

The J gene is TRBJ1-6, the V gene TRBV5-6, with D possibly being TRBD1 (6 bases). The CDR3 is 19 amino acids. Germline V gene data show CDR1 as SGHDT and CDR2 as YYEEEE. V lost 5 bases and J 7 bases, leaving 28 bases between the germline ends. For the CDR3, the DNA is TGTGCCAGCAGTCCCCTAACAGGGCCACGAAGGGTTCCCAATTCACCCCTCCACTTT. This translates into CASSPLTGPRRVPNSPLHF.

This clone was detected only a few times. The genes are TRBV7-6 and TRBJ1-2, with D uncertain. Trimming shortened V by 1 base and J by 4 bases, and 7 bases separated the two germline ends. CDR3 length equals 13 residues. CDR1 and CDR2 from the germline V gene are SGHVS and FNYEAQ. In DNA, the CDR3 is TGTGCCAGCAGCTTAGGTAGTTTCTATGGCTACACCTTC. This codes for CASSLGSFYGYTF.

The rearrangement links TRBV6-5 to TRBJ2-5; 7 nucleotides agree with TRBD1. In germline, CDR1 is MNHEY, CDR2 SVGAGI. The CDR3 has 14 residues. The V and J ends lost 6 bases and 0 bases, in that order; junction bases with no gene match: 4. As DNA, the CDR3 is TGTGCCAGCAGCACGACAGGGAACCAAGAGACCCAGTACTTC. Translated, it gives CASSTTGNQETQYF.

Note on this clone: Within the sample, other DNA sequences also encode this same CDR3. The chain links TRBV19 to TRBJ1-1; the match to TRBD1 covers 7 bases. Germline CDR1 LNHDA, CDR2 SQIVND (reference sequence). The CDR3 covers 14 residues. J gave up 0 bases and V 6 bases, and 4 bases lay outside the gene matches. CDR3 region: CASRRQGLNTEAFF. As DNA, the CDR3 is TGTGCCAGTAGAAGACAGGGTTTGAACACTGAAGCTTTCTTT.

J is TRBJ1-1 and V is TRBV7-9; D might be TRBD1 (5 bases). This CDR3 has 13 amino acids. V was pared by 6 bases and J by 6 bases, with 14 bases between. Germline values: CDR1 SEHNR, CDR2 FQNEAQ (reference sequence). The CDR3 loop is CASSWGGSSEAFF. The CDR3 nucleotides read TGTGCCAGCAGTTGGGGGGGATCGTCTGAAGCTTTCTTT.

The chain joins TRBV19 to TRBJ1-5; the D is unclear. V lost 3 bases to trimming and J lost 5 bases, with 5 bases between them. CDR1 is LNHDA, CDR2 SQIVND, per germline (reference sequence). The length of the CDR3 is 12 residues. The chain's CDR3 is CASSIGHQPQHF. In DNA form, the CDR3 reads TGTGCCAGTAGTATCGGTCATCAGCCCCAGCATTTT.

The chain joins TRBV18 to TRBJ2-7, with 7 bases fitting TRBD1. Per germline, CDR1 KGHSH and CDR2 LQKENI. The ends lost 1 base at V and 3 bases at J; junction bases unmatched: 3. This CDR3 is 14 amino acids long. CDR3 sequence: CASSPQGANYEQYF. As DNA, the CDR3 is TGTGCCAGCTCACCACAGGGGGCGAACTACGAGCAGTACTTC.

The rearrangement links TRBV27 to TRBJ2-1, with TRBD2 matching 11 bases. Germline V gene lookup returns CDR1 MNHEY and CDR2 SMNVEV (reference sequence). With 5 bases clipped from V and 1 base from J, the junction kept 13 bases outside the gene matches. This CDR3 region has 19 residues. This CDR3 is CASSPRVLAGAPSYNEQFF. The CDR3 DNA is TGTGCCAGCAGTCCCCGGGTACTAGCGGGAGCACCATCCTACAATGAGCAGTTCTTC.

This chain links TRBV29-1 with TRBJ1-5, with D perhaps TRBD1 (5 bases). Germline-derived CDR1 and CDR2 are SQVTM and ANQGSEA. This CDR3 has 16 residues. V shed 1 base and J shed 2 bases, with 15 bases lying between them. CDR3 in DNA: TGCAGCGTTGAAGGTAGCGGGGCAGCAGGCAATCAGCCCCAGCATTTT. Translated: CSVEGSGAAGNQPQHF. Looking up the rest from reference TRBV29-1 and TRBJ1-5 gives the full variable domain: SAVISQKPSRDICQRGTSLTIQCQVDSQVTMMFWYRQQPGQSLTLIATANQGSEATYESGFVIDKFPISRPNLTFSTLTVSNMSPEDSSIYLCSVEGSGAAGNQPQHFGDGTRLSIL.

The V and J genes are TRBV5-4 and TRBJ1-2; TRBD1 matches 9 bases. In germline, CDR1 is SGHNT, CDR2 YYREEE (reference sequence). This CDR3 spans 16 amino acids. The J segment lost 1 base and the V segment lost 2 bases, leaving 6 bases of the junction unmatched. The CDR3 here is CASSLGGTGRNYGYTF. DNA of the CDR3: TGTGCCAGCAGCTTAGGCGGGACAGGGCGTAACTATGGCTACACCTTC.

The chain combines TRBV7-9 with TRBJ1-3; the match to TRBD1 covers 9 bases. The CDR3 consists of 16 residues. V lost 1 base and J lost 7; bases outside the gene matches: 8. The germline CDR1 and CDR2 sequences are SEHNR and FQNEAQ (reference sequence). DNA for the CDR3: TGTGCCAGCAGCTTAGTTGGGACAGGGATCCGGAACACCATATATTTT. Encoded protein: CASSLVGTGIRNTIYF.

The chain couples TRBV14 to TRBJ2-3; D not certain. With 2 bases removed from V and 0 bases from J, the gap between germline ends came to 12 bases. The CDR3 contains 16 residues. The germline gives CDR1 SGHDN, CDR2 FVKESK. CDR3 DNA sequence: TGTGCCAGCAGCCAACAGATGAGAGCGAGCACAGATACGCAGTATTTT. Its protein product is CASSQQMRASTDTQYF. Drawing the rest from reference TRBV14 and TRBJ2-3, the complete variable domain is EAGVTQFPSHSVIEKGQTVTLRCDPISGHDNLYWYRRVMGKEIKFLLHFVKESKQDESGMPNNRFLAERTGGTYSTLKVQPAELEDSGVYFCASSQQMRASTDTQYFGPGTRLTVL.

This clone was observed once. The chain recombines TRBV11-2 with TRBJ1-1; D is perhaps TRBD1 (5 bases). The V gene lost 2 bases and the J gene lost 1 base, with 14 bases spanning the gap. The CDR3 covers 16 residues. The germline gives CDR1 SGHAT, CDR2 FQNNGV. Written as DNA, the CDR3 is TGTGCCAGCAGCTTATTCACGACAGCGCCGAACACTGAAGCTTTCTTT. Amino acids: CASSLFTTAPNTEAFF.

The CDR3 sequence is CASSAEDLAGGNTIYF. As DNA, the CDR3 is TGTGCCAGCAGCGCCGAGGACCTAGCGGGGGGAAACACCATATATTTT. The V gene is TRBV9, the J gene TRBJ1-3; the D is unclear. Per the germline V gene, CDR1 is SGDLS and CDR2 is YYNGEE. CDR3 size: 16 residues. The V gene lost 3 bases and the J gene lost 4 bases, with 17 bases spanning the gap.

This chain uses TRBV27 with TRBJ2-7; 10 bases agree with TRBD2. The CDR3 is 13 amino acids. Germline V gene sequence: CDR1 MNHEY, CDR2 SMNVEV (reference sequence). The J segment lost 5 bases and the V segment lost 5 bases, leaving 3 bases of the junction unmatched. The CDR3 spells CASSAGLANEQYV. CDR3 nucleotide sequence: TGTGCCAGCAGTGCGGGACTAGCGAACGAGCAGTACGTC.

This clone was found once. The CDR3 loop is CASSPLQSLGLAVVEQFF. In nucleotides, the CDR3 is TGTGCCAGCAGCCCCCTGCAATCCCTGGGCCTAGCTGTGGTTGAGCAGTTCTTC. V usage is TRBV9 and J usage is TRBJ2-1; tentative D call: TRBD2 (5 bases). The CDR3 runs to 18 residues. The germline V gene has CDR1 SGDLS and CDR2 YYNGEE. Between the trimmed V and J ends, which lost 4 bases and 9 bases, there was a span of 29 bases.

The chain joins TRBV10-1 to TRBJ2-2, with D perhaps TRBD1 (5 bases). Germline CDR1 and CDR2: WNHNN and SYGVQD (reference sequence). This CDR3 is 12 amino acids long. The V end lost 6 bases, the J end lost 8 bases, and 10 bases lay between the germline ends. The CDR3 coding sequence is TGCGCCAGCAGCCGACAGTCAGGGGAGCTGTTTTTT. Its translation: CASSRQSGELFF.

This rearrangement joins TRBV7-9 to TRBJ2-1; 10 bases align to TRBD2. CDR3 length: 19 amino acids. V lost 1 base and J lost 0; bases outside the gene matches: 9. Germline V gene lookup returns CDR1 SEHNR and CDR2 FQNEAQ (reference sequence). CDR3 bases: TGTGCCAGCAGCTTAGTACTAGCGGGATACCGGCGCTCCTACAATGAGCAGTTCTTC. Its translation is CASSLVLAGYRRSYNEQFF.

The chain uses TRBV6-5 and TRBJ2-7, with 8 nucleotides matching TRBD1. CDR1 is MNHEY, CDR2 SVGAGI, per germline. This CDR3 region has 12 residues. V gave up 10 bases and J gave up 6 bases; unmatched junction bases: 8. The CDR3 spells CATLTGEREQYV. The CDR3 DNA follows: TGTGCCACTTTGACAGGGGAGCGCGAGCAGTACGTC.

The chain has TRBV5-1 and TRBJ2-1; 10 nucleotides agree with TRBD1. The ends lost 4 bases at V and 7 bases at J; junction bases unmatched: 5. The CDR3 loop spans 14 amino acids. CDR1 and CDR2 (germline): SGHRS, YFSETQ. The CDR3 sequence is CASSRGQGGNEQFF. The CDR3 coding sequence is TGCGCCAGCAGCCGTGGACAGGGGGGGAATGAGCAGTTCTTC.

V usage is TRBV19 and J usage is TRBJ1-6; TRBD1 matches at 10 bases. Germline V gene lookup returns CDR1 LNHDA and CDR2 SQIVND (reference sequence). The CDR3 covers 17 residues. V was clipped by 6 bases and J by 0 bases; unmatched bases: 5. In DNA form, the CDR3 reads TGTGCCAGTAGCGGACAGGGGGTGAGCTCCTATAATTCACCCCTCCACTTT. Its translation is CASSGQGVSSYNSPLHF.

V gene TRBV6-9 combines with J gene TRBJ2-7, with TRBD1 matching 9 bases. Germline V gives CDR1 MNHGY, CDR2 SVAAGI. V lost 10 bases and J lost 5; bases outside the gene matches: 18. The CDR3 sequence is 16 residues long. The CDR3: CATIGGRHRGPDEQYF. The CDR3 DNA reads as TGTGCCACTATCGGCGGCCGACACAGGGGGCCGGACGAGCAGTACTTC.